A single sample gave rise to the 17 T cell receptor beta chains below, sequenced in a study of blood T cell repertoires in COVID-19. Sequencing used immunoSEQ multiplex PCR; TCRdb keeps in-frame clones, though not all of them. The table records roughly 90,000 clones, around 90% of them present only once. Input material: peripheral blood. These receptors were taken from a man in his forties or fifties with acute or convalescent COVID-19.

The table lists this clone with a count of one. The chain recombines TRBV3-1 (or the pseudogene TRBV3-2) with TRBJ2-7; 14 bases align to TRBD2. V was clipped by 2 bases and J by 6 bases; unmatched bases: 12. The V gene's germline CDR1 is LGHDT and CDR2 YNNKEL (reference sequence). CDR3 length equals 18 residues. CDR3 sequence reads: CASSQTGTSGSQYGEQYF. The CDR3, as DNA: TGTGCCAGCAGCCAAACTGGGACTAGCGGGAGTCAGTACGGCGAGCAGTACTTC.

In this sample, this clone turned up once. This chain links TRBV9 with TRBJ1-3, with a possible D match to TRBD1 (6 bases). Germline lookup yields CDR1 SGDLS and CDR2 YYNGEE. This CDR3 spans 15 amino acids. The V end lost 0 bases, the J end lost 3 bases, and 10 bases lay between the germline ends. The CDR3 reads CASSVDGQFGNTIYF. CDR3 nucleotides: TGTGCCAGCAGCGTAGACGGACAGTTTGGAAACACCATATATTTT.

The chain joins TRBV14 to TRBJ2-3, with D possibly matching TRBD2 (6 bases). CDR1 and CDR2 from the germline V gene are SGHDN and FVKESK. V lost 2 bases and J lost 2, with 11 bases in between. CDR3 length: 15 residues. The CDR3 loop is CASSQTRGNTDTQYF. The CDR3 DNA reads TGTGCCAGCAGCCAAACGCGGGGCAACACAGATACGCAGTATTTT. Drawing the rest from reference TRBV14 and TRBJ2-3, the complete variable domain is EAGVTQFPSHSVIEKGQTVTLRCDPISGHDNLYWYRRVMGKEIKFLLHFVKESKQDESGMPNNRFLAERTGGTYSTLKVQPAELEDSGVYFCASSQTRGNTDTQYFGPGTRLTVL.

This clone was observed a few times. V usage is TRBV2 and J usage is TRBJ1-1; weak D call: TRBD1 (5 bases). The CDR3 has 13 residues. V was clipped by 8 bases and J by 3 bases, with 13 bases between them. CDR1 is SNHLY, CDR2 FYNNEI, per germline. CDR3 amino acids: CASGMGPYTEAFF. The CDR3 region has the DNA TGTGCCAGCGGGATGGGGCCCTACACTGAAGCTTTCTTT.

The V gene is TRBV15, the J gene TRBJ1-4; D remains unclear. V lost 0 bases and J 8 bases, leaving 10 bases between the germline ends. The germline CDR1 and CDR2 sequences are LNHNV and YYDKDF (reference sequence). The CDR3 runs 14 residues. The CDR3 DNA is TGTGCCACCAGCAGAGATCTAGGCGCGGAAAAACTGTTTTTT. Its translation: CATSRDLGAEKLFF. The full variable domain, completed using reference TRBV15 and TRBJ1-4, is DAMVIQNPRYQVTQFGKPVTLSCSQTLNHNVMYWYQQKSSQAPKLLFHYYDKDFNNEADTPDNFQSRRPNTSFCFLDIRSPGLGDTAMYLCATSRDLGAEKLFFGSGTQLSVL.

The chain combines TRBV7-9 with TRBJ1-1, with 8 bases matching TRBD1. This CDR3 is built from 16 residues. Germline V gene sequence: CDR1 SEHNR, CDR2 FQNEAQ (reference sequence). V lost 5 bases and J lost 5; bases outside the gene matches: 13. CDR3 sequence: CASSPAPQGVWTEAFF. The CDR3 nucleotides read TGTGCCAGCAGCCCCGCTCCACAGGGGGTTTGGACTGAAGCTTTCTTT.

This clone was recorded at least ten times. The CDR3 here is CASSYSGRGWNQPQHF. DNA of the CDR3: TGTGCCAGTAGTTATTCGGGCAGGGGTTGGAATCAGCCCCAGCATTTT. The chain links TRBV19 to TRBJ1-5, with D tentatively TRBD1 (6 bases). V gave up 5 bases and J gave up 4 bases, with 18 bases separating them. The CDR3 totals 16 residues. Germline values: CDR1 LNHDA, CDR2 SQIVND (reference sequence).

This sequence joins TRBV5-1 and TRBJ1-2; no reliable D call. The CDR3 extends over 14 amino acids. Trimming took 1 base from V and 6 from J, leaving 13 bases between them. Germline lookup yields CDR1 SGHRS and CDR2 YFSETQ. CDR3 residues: CASSLFEGLNGYTF. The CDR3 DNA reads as TGCGCCAGCAGCTTGTTTGAGGGTTTGAATGGCTACACCTTC.

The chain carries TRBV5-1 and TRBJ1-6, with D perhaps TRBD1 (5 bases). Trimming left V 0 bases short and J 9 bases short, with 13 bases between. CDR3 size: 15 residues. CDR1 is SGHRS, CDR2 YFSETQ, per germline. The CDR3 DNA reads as TGCGCCAGCAGCTTGGAGAAGCAGGGCCGTTCACCCCTCCACTTT. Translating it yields CASSLEKQGRSPLHF.

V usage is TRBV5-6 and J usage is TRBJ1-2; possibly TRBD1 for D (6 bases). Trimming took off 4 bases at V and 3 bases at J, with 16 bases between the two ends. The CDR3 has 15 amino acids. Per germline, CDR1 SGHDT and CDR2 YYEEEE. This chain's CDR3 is CASSLDSYGDYGYTF. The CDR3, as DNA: TGTGCCAGCAGCCTGGACAGCTATGGCGACTATGGCTACACCTTC.

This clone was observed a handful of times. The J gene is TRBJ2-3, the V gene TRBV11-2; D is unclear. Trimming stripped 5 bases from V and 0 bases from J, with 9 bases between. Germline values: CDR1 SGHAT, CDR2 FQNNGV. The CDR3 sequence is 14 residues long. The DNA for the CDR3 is TGTGCCAGCAGCCCCTTACAGAGCACAGATACGCAGTATTTT. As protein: CASSPLQSTDTQYF.

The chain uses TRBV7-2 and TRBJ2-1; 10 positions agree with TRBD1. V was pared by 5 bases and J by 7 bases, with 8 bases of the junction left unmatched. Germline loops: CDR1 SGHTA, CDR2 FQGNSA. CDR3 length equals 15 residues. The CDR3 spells CASSTTGTGVNEQFF. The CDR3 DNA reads TGTGCCAGCAGCACGACCGGGACAGGGGTTAATGAGCAGTTCTTC.

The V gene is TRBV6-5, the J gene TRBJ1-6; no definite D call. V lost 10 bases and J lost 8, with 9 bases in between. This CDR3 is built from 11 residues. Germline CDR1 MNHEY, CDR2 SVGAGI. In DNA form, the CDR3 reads TGTGCCACCGGGATTGATTCACCCCTCCACTTT. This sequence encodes CATGIDSPLHF.

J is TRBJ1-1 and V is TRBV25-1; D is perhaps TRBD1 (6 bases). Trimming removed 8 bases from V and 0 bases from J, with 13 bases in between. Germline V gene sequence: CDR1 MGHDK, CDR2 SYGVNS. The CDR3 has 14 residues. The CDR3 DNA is TGTGCCAGCCAGGGGTCCCCAGTGAACACTGAAGCTTTCTTT. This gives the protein CASQGSPVNTEAFF. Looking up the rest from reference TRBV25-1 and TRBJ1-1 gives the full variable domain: EADIYQTPRYLVIGTGKKITLECSQTMGHDKMYWYQQDPGMELHLIHYSYGVNSTEKGDLSSESTVSRIRTEHFPLTLESARPSHTSQYLCASQGSPVNTEAFFGQGTRLTVV.

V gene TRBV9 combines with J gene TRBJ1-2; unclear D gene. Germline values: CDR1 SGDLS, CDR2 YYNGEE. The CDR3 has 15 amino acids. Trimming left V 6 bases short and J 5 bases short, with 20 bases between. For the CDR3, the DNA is TGTGCCAGCAACATGACTGACGGCCTCCTTTATGGCTACACCTTC. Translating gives CASNMTDGLLYGYTF.

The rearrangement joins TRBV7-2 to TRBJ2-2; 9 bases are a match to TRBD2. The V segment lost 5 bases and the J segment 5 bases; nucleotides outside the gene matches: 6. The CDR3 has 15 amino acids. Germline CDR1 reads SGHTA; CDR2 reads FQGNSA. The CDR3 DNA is TGTGCCAGCAGCCGTAGCGGGAGTAAAACCGGGGAGCTGTTTTTT. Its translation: CASSRSGSKTGELFF.

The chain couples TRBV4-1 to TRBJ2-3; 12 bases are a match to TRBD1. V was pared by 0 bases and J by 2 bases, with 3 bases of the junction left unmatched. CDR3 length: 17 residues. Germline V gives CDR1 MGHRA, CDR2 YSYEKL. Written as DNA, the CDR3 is TGCGCCAGCAGCCAAGAAGGGACAGGGGGCCTCACAGATACGCAGTATTTT. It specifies CASSQEGTGGLTDTQYF.